Listed here is a single TCR beta chain. Generated by immunoSEQ multiplex PCR, the TCRdb table keeps only in-frame clones and is missing some. The profile shows about 61,000 clones, 92% of them singletons. Germline V gives CDR1 SGHTA, CDR2 FQGTGA. V lost 2 bases and J 6 bases, leaving 8 bases between the germline ends. The CDR3 has 13 amino acids. This record comes from a study of OX40 agonist ivuxolimab in advanced cancers. This sequence was found in an adult with an advanced solid tumor such as melanoma, head and neck, liver or kidney cancer. This chain connects TRBV7-3 to TRBJ2-1; D is undetermined. The source was CD4+ or CD8+ T cells sorted from blood, collected in a trial of the OX40 agonist ivuxolimab. CDR3 loop: CASSLLARNEQFF. CDR3 coding DNA: TGTGCCAGCAGCTTACTCGCGCGCAATGAGCAGTTCTTC.